This is a list of T cell receptor beta chains from one sample in a study of metastatic and nonmetastatic thyroid tumors. TCRdb reanalyzed the PCR reads via MiXCR. The top ten clones hold less than 8.5% of a sample with over 12,000 clones, roughly 25% of them seen once. The sequenced sample consisted of tumor tissue. All receptors come from a female donor with papillary thyroid cancer or a benign thyroid nodule (not recorded which). Some clones in this sample may be carry-over from other donors' samples. Both conserved end residues are part of each CDR3. D genes are given only for firm matches. Clone size is not always given. Where it is, it says once, few, many or a class for expanded clones.

D gene,J gene,V gene,clone size,CDR3 DNA,CDR3 protein
NA,TRBJ2-6,TRBV6-2/TRBV6-3,once,TGTGCCAGCAGTTACTCGAGGGGGCGGGGTCCCAGCTCTGGGACCAACGTCCTGACTTTC,CASSYSRGRGPSSGTNVLTF
TRBD2,TRBJ2-7,TRBV18,medium-sized,TGTGCCAGCTCACCGGAGACTAGCGTCTACGAGCAGTACTTC,CASSPETSVYEQYF
NA,TRBJ1-2,TRBV5-1,once,TGCGCCAGCAGAAAGACGGGGGTCGGACTTCGGGGCTACACCTTC,CASRKTGVGLRGYTF
TRBD2,TRBJ2-2,TRBV6-4,many,TGTGCCAGCAGTGCCACTAGCGAAGGGGCCGGGGAGCTGTTTTTT,CASSATSEGAGELFF
NA,TRBJ1-3,TRBV3-1,many,TGTGCCAGCAGCCAAGCGACAGGCGTCTCTGGAAACACCATATATTTT,CASSQATGVSGNTIYF
NA,TRBJ2-1,TRBV7-9,NA,TGTGCCAGCAGCTTAGTACTCCTCAATGAGCAGTTCTTC,CASSLVLLNEQFF
NA,TRBJ2-3,TRBV7-8,many,TGTGCCAGCAGTGATCCGGGACCCGAGGCCGATACGCAGTATTTT,CASSDPGPEADTQYF
NA,TRBJ1-6,TRBV7-3,NA,TGTGCCAGCATTAGGGTGAGGGATTCACCCCTCCACTTT,CASIRVRDSPLHF
NA,TRBJ1-2,TRBV6-1,few,TGTGCCAGCAGTGAAGTCCGCGCGCACTATGGCTACACCTTC,CASSEVRAHYGYTF
TRBD1,TRBJ1-1,TRBV4-1,medium-sized,TGCGCCAGCAGCCGCTCGGGAGGACAGGGCTTTATAGAAGCTTTCTTT,CASSRSGGQGFIEAFF
NA,TRBJ1-1,TRBV20-1,many,TGCAGTGCTCTCACGCTGAACACTGAAGCTTTCTTT,CSALTLNTEAFF
TRBD1,TRBJ1-6,TRBV18,once,TGTGCCAGCTCACGTGACAGGGGTAATTCACCCCTCTACTTT,CASSRDRGNSPLYF
NA,TRBJ1-2,TRBV6-1,NA,TGTGCCAGCAGTGAAGCTGGCGGCTATGGCTACACCTTC,CASSEAGGYGYTF
NA,TRBJ1-2,TRBV11-2,NA,TGTGCCAGCAGCTTACAGAGTCAACCGACACCTTATGGCTACACCTTC,CASSLQSQPTPYGYTF
TRBD1,TRBJ1-1,TRBV6-7,NA,TGTGCCAGCAAACCCCCCCCGGGACAGGGAAACACTGAAGCTTTCTTT,CASKPPPGQGNTEAFF
TRBD1,TRBJ1-6,TRBV4-3,NA,TGCGCCAGCAGCCAAGGCTCCGGGACAGGTTATTCACCCCTCCACTTT,CASSQGSGTGYSPLHF
NA,TRBJ1-5,TRBV28,many,TGTGCCAGCAGTTACCCGTTCCTCTCAGCCCAGCATTTT,CASSYPFLSAQHF
TRBD1,TRBJ2-7,TRBV5-4,many,TGTGCCAGCAGCTTCGGGACAGGGGGGTTCGAGCAGTACTTC,CASSFGTGGFEQYF
NA,TRBJ1-3,TRBV5-1,many,TGCGCCAGCAGCCCGGGGCTCTCTGGAAACACCATATATTTT,CASSPGLSGNTIYF
NA,TRBJ1-6,TRBV28,few,TGTGCCAGCAGTTTATTAGGGGAAAGTAATTCACCCCTCCACTTT,CASSLLGESNSPLHF
NA,TRBJ2-3,TRBV12-5,many,TGTGCTAGTGGTTTGGGGGGAACACCGACAGATACGCAGTATTTT,CASGLGGTPTDTQYF
NA,TRBJ2-7,TRBV7-9,medium-sized,TGTGCCAGCAGCTTCGGGAGTTTCGACGAGCAGTACTTC,CASSFGSFDEQYF
TRBD1,TRBJ1-1,TRBV6-5,NA,TGTGCCAGCAGTTACGACAGGGGCCGCAGGAACACTGAAGCTTTCTTT,CASSYDRGRRNTEAFF
NA,TRBJ1-1,TRBV6-1,medium-sized,TGTGCCTCCCGCTCCTCGGGGCGCACTGAAGCTTTCTTT,CASRSSGRTEAFF
NA,TRBJ1-1,TRBV29-1,many,TGCAGCGTTTGGAAGCTTGAAGCTTTCTTT,CSVWKLEAFF
TRBD1,TRBJ1-5,TRBV18,many,TGTGCCAGCTCACCCGACAGGGAGCGGCAGCCCCAGCATTTT,CASSPDRERQPQHF
NA,TRBJ2-7,TRBV20-1,many,TGCAGTGCTCCCTCCCTCTCTAACGAGCAGTACTTC,CSAPSLSNEQYF
NA,TRBJ2-7,TRBV19,NA,TGTGCCAGCCTCCATTCGACGCCTCCCTACGAGCAGTACTTC,CASLHSTPPYEQYF
NA,TRBJ2-3,TRBV7-7,NA,TGTGCTAGCAGCTTAGCGGAAGCAGATACGCAGTATTTT,CASSLAEADTQYF
TRBD2,TRBJ2-7,TRBV9,many,TGTGCCAGCAGCTTGACTAGCGGGAGTTACGAGCAGTACTTC,CASSLTSGSYEQYF
NA,TRBJ2-2,TRBV11-3,NA,TGTGCCAGCAGCTTAGTAGAAGGGGAGCTGTTTTTT,CASSLVEGELFF
TRBD2,TRBJ2-1,TRBV6-4,few,TGTGCCAGCAGTGTGCGTGCTAGCGGGCGGAATGAGCAGTTCTTC,CASSVRASGRNEQFF
TRBD1,TRBJ2-2,TRBV7-9,many,TGTGCCAGCAGCTCGGGACAGGTGAACACCGGGGAGCTGTTTTTT,CASSSGQVNTGELFF
TRBD1,TRBJ1-1,TRBV29-1,few,TGCAGCTTTCGACAGGGGGGTGAAGTCTCTGAAGCTTTCTTT,CSFRQGGEVSEAFF
TRBD2,TRBJ2-1,TRBV29-1,medium-sized,TGCAGCGTCGGAGCGGGAGCTGGGTATGAGCAGTTCTTC,CSVGAGAGYEQFF
NA,TRBJ2-7,TRBV12-3/TRBV12-4,medium-sized,TGTGCCAGCAGTTTACGGGGGAGCGAGCAGTACTTC,CASSLRGSEQYF
NA,TRBJ2-7,TRBV5-1,many,TGCGCCAGCAGCTTGTGGCAGACCTACGAGCAGTACTTC,CASSLWQTYEQYF
NA,TRBJ1-1,TRBV6-1,NA,TGTGCCAGCAGGGGAGGCACTGAAGCTTTCTTT,CASRGGTEAFF
NA,TRBJ1-2,TRBV27,few,TGTGCCAGCGGCAGCCGTATCTATGGCTACACCTTC,CASGSRIYGYTF
TRBD1,TRBJ2-7,TRBV19,many,TGTGCCAGTAGTAGAGACAGGGCCACCTACGAGCAGTACTTC,CASSRDRATYEQYF
TRBD2,TRBJ2-7,TRBV20-1,many,TGCAGTGCTAGAGAATTCCAGCGGGGAACTTACGAGCAGTACTTC,CSAREFQRGTYEQYF